This entry describes one TCR beta chain. What it binds is not known. These data originate in a study of immune evolution from preneoplasia to lung adenocarcinoma. Study context: HLA loss of heterozygosity: approximately 7.5% AIS, 15% MIA, roughly 35% ADC, none AAH.

Per the germline V gene, CDR1 is MDHEN and CDR2 is SYDVKM. The V and J ends lost 7 bases and 2 bases respectively, with 15 bases between them. The length of the CDR3 is 14 residues. General observations from the study: Normal lung had highest clonality; later lesions appeared denser, more diverse. KRAS-mutant nodules had the highest T cell clonality.

The assay was immunoSEQ multiplex PCR, and TCRdb's table has in-frame clones only and misses some. The data hold some 15,000 clones, with approximately 77% observed a single time. The TCR was taken from a person aged 60-79 years with lung adenocarcinoma. The chain carries TRBV28 and TRBJ2-7; D is perhaps TRBD1 (6 bases). Sequencing was carried out using FFPE minimally invasive lung adenocarcinoma tissue. The CDR3 spells CASTRTDPTYEQYF. CDR3 DNA: TGTGCCAGCACCCGGACAGACCCTACCTACGAGCAGTACTTC.